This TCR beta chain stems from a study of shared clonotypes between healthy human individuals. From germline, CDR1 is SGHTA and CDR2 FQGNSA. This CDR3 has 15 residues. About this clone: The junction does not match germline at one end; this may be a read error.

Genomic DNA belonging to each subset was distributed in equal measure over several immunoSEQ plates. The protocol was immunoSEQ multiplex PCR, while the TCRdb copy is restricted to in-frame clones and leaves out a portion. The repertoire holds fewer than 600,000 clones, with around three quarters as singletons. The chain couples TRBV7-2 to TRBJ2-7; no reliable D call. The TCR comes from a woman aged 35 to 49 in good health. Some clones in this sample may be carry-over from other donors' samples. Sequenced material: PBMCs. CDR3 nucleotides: TGTGCCAGCAGCTTAGATCAGGACCCCATCTACAAGCAGTACTTC. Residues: CASSLDQDPIYKQYF.